This TCR beta chain was found in a study of PD-1 blockade in classical Hodgkin lymphoma. This clone has only a few counts. Sample time point: cycle 4 day 1 (C4D1), after about 6 weeks of nivolumab. Exposure to brentuximab vedotin varied, and each patient had relapsed following autologous stem cell transplantation. Generated by immunoSEQ multiplex PCR, the TCRdb table keeps only in-frame clones and is missing some. Counted here are tens of thousands of clones, around two thirds occurring once; the ten biggest clones make up about 2.7%. The CDR3 totals 12 residues. The V end was cut by 0 bases, the J end by 6 bases, with 3 bases between. Germline V gene sequence: CDR1 SEHNR, CDR2 FQNEAQ (reference sequence).

The clonotype comes from a human donor with classical Hodgkin lymphoma. This specimen was peripheral blood mononuclear cells (PBMCs), taken before the fourth cycle of nivolumab. The rearrangement joins TRBV7-9 to TRBJ1-5; D is uncertain. As DNA, the CDR3 is TGTGCCAGCAGCTTAGCGACTCAGCCCCAGCATTTT. Protein product: CASSLATQPQHF.